A single sample gave rise to the 13 T cell receptor beta chains below, sequenced in a study of cytomegalovirus exposure and HLA in healthy donors. The PCR contained 60 Vbeta and 13 Jbeta primers. Repertoires were generated with immunoSEQ multiplex PCR, while TCRdb's copy carries only in-frame clones and drops some. Here the sample spans 180,000 or so clones, about three quarters being singletons. Sample: PBMCs. These receptors were obtained from a man in his forties or fifties in good health and CMV-seropositive.

This rearrangement joins TRBV5-4 to TRBJ2-1, with unresolved D. The length of the CDR3 is 12 residues. Per germline, CDR1 SGHNT and CDR2 YYREEE (reference sequence). With 0 bases removed from V and 8 bases from J, the gap between germline ends came to 6 bases. As DNA, the CDR3 is TGTGCCAGCAGCTTGGGCCGAGATGAGCAGTTCTTC. Amino acid sequence: CASSLGRDEQFF.

The chain employs TRBV27 and TRBJ2-3; D is ambiguous. CDR1 is MNHEY and CDR2 is SMNVEV in the germline V gene (reference sequence). Trimming took off 6 bases at V and 1 base at J, with 11 bases between the two ends. The CDR3 is 14 amino acids. Here the CDR3 reads CASRALVGTDTQYF. The CDR3 DNA sequence: TGTGCCAGCAGAGCTTTGGTGGGCACAGATACGCAGTATTTT.

The chain uses TRBV5-1 and TRBJ1-3, with D perhaps matching TRBD1 (5 bases). V lost 0 bases to trimming and J lost 4 bases, with 14 bases between them. CDR1 and CDR2 from the germline V gene are SGHRS and YFSETQ. The CDR3 spans 16 residues. The CDR3 coding sequence is TGCGCCAGCAGCTTGGCGGCAGGGAAAATAGGAAACACCATATATTTT. Protein product: CASSLAAGKIGNTIYF.

The chain uses TRBV28 and TRBJ2-2; possible D gene TRBD1, 6 bases. Deletions cut 3 bases from V and 3 bases from J, with 11 bases between. The CDR3 loop spans 15 amino acids. Germline V CDR1 and CDR2: MDHEN, SYDVKM. The CDR3, as DNA: TGTGCCAGCAGTTTTTCGGGACAATACACCGGGGAGCTGTTTTTT. Encoded protein: CASSFSGQYTGELFF.

The genes are TRBV29-1 and TRBJ2-2; D is unclear. The germline CDR1 and CDR2 sequences are SQVTM and ANQGSEA. V lost 3 bases to trimming and J lost 5 bases, with 4 bases between them. This CDR3 contains 11 residues. DNA of the CDR3: TGCAGCGTTGATACAACCGGGGAGCTGTTTTTT. As protein: CSVDTTGELFF.

The genes are TRBV7-9 and TRBJ1-4, with a weak D call TRBD1 (5 bases). This CDR3 is built from 16 residues. Trimming removed 5 bases from V and 3 bases from J, with 16 bases in between. The germline gives CDR1 SEHNR, CDR2 FQNEAQ (reference sequence). The CDR3 here is CASSQAQGLPNEKLFF. The CDR3, as DNA: TGTGCCAGCAGCCAAGCCCAGGGACTTCCTAATGAAAAACTGTTTTTT.

The chain uses TRBV13 and TRBJ2-1, with 8 bases aligning to TRBD2. V shed 5 bases and J 8 bases; nucleotides not matched to a gene: 11. CDR3 size: 15 residues. CDR1 PRHDT and CDR2 FYEKMQ come from the germline V gene (reference sequence). Here the CDR3 DNA reads TGTGCCAGCAGCCCTGGGACTAGATGGGTCGATGAGCAGTTCTTC. Translation gives CASSPGTRWVDEQFF.

This rearrangement joins TRBV6-1 to TRBJ1-1; the D gene is possibly TRBD1 (5 bases). Trimming cost V 5 bases and J 4 bases, with 14 bases left between them. The CDR3 consists of 14 residues. The V gene's germline CDR1 is MNHNS and CDR2 SASEGT. CDR3 DNA: TGTGCCAGCAGTTATCTACGACAGTCCACTGAAGCTTTCTTT. It codes for CASSYLRQSTEAFF.

J is TRBJ2-5 and V is TRBV7-8; D remains ambiguous. The length of the CDR3 is 12 residues. The germline CDR1 and CDR2 sequences are SGHVS and FQNEAQ. V was clipped by 1 base and J by 7 bases, with 7 bases between them. Written as DNA, the CDR3 is TGTGCCAGCAGCTTAGAGCCTGGGACCCAGTACTTC. It is translated as CASSLEPGTQYF.

The V and J genes are TRBV5-4 and TRBJ2-5; possible D gene TRBD1, 5 bases. This CDR3 is built from 18 residues. Per germline, CDR1 SGHNT and CDR2 YYREEE (reference sequence). V dropped 0 bases and J dropped 2 bases, with 20 bases sitting between them. CDR3 sequence: CASSLAPERGSRQETQYF. CDR3 DNA sequence: TGTGCCAGCAGCTTGGCCCCCGAAAGGGGAAGTCGGCAAGAGACCCAGTACTTC.

This clone was recorded a few times. At one end, the junction sequence differs from germline, possibly due to a read error. This chain uses TRBV7-8 with TRBJ2-7; D gene unclear. The CDR3 covers 12 residues. The V gene's germline CDR1 is SGHVS and CDR2 FQNEAQ. CDR3 region: CASSLNGPRMVF. CDR3 DNA: TGTGCCAGCAGCTTAAACGGCCCCAGGATGGTCTTC.

The chain joins TRBV5-6 to TRBJ2-5, with 9 positions matching TRBD2. The CDR3 has 17 residues. J was trimmed by 1 base and V by 0 bases; bases with no gene match: 7. Germline V gene data show CDR1 as SGHDT and CDR2 as YYEEEE. CDR3 amino acids: CASSLDLAGGPQETQYF. As DNA, the CDR3 is TGTGCCAGCAGCTTGGACTTGGCGGGGGGGCCCCAAGAGACCCAGTACTTC.

The chain couples TRBV27 to TRBJ2-5, with 10 bases fitting TRBD1. Germline lookup yields CDR1 MNHEY and CDR2 SMNVEV (reference sequence). The CDR3 extends over 14 amino acids. J lost 5 bases, V lost 6 bases, and 6 bases had no gene match. CDR3 loop: CASRRQGAAETQYF. The CDR3 DNA follows: TGTGCCAGCAGACGACAGGGGGCCGCGGAGACCCAGTACTTC.